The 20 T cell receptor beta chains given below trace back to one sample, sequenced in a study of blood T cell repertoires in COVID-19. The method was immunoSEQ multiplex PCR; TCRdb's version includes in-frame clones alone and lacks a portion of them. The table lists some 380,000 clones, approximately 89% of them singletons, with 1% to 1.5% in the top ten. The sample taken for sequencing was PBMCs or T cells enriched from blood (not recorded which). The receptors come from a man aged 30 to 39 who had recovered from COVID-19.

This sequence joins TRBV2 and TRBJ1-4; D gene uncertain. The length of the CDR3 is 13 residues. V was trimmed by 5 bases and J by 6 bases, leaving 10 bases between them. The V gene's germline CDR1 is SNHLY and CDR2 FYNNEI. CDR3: CASSNGRDEKLFF. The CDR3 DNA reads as TGTGCCAGCAGTAACGGGAGGGATGAAAAACTGTTTTTT.

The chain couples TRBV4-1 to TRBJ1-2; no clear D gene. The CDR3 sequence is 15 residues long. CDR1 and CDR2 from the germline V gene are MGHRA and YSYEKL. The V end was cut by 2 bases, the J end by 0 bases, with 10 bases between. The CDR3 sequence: CASSQSVASNYGYTF. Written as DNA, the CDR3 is TGCGCCAGCAGCCAAAGTGTAGCCTCTAACTATGGCTACACCTTC.

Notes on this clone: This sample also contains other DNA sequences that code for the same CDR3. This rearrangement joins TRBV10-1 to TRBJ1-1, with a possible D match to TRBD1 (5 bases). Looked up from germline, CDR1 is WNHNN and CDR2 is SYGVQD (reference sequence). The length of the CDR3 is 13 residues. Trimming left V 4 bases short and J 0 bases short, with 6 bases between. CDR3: CASSGQMNTEAFF. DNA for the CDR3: TGCGCCAGCAGTGGACAGATGAACACTGAAGCTTTCTTT.

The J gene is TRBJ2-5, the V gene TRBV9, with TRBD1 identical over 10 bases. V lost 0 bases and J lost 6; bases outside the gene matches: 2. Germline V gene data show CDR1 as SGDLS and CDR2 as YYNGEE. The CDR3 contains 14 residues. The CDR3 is CASSVGDRGKTQYF. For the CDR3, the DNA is TGTGCCAGCAGCGTAGGGGACAGGGGCAAGACCCAGTACTTC.

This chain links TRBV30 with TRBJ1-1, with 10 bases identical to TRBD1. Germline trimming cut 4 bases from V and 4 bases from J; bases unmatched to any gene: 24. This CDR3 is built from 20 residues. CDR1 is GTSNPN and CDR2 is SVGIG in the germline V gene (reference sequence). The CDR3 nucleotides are TGTGCCTGGACTCTTTATACCCCCGGGACAGGGGCGTATTCGAGCACTGAAGCTTTCTTT. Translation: CAWTLYTPGTGAYSSTEAFF.

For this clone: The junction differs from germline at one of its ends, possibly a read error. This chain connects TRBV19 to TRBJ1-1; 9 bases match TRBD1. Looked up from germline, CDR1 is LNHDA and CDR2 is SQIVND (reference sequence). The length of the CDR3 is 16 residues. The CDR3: CASIIIIRDRVTEAFF. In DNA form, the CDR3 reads TGTGCCAGTATTATAATAATCCGGGACAGGGTAACTGAAGCTTTCTTT.

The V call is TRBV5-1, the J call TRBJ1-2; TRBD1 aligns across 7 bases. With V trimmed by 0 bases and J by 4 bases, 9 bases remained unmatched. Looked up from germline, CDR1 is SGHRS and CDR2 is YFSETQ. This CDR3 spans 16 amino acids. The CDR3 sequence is CASSLDNRGGSYGYTF. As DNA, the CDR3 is TGCGCCAGCAGCTTGGACAACAGGGGAGGAAGCTATGGCTACACCTTC.

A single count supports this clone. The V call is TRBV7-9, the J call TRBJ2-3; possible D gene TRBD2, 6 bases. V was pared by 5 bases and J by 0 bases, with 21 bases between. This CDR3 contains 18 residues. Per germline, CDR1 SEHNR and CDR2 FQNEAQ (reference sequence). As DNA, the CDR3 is TGTGCCAGCAGCCCCCCAGTCGGGGGAAAGTCTAGCACAGATACGCAGTATTTT. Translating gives CASSPPVGGKSSTDTQYF.

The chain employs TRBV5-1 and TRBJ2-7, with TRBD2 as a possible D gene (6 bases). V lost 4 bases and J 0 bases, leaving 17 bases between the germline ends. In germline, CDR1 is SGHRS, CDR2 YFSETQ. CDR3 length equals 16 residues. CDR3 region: CASSAPTGTHSYEQYF. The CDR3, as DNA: TGCGCCAGCAGCGCCCCCACCGGGACTCACTCCTACGAGCAGTACTTC.

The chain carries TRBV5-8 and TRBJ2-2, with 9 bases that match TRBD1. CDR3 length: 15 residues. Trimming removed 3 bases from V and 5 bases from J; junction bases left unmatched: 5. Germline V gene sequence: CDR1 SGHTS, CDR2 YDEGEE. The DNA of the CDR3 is TGTGCCAGCAGCTCGGACAGGGGAAGTACCGGGGAGCTGTTTTTT. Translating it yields CASSSDRGSTGELFF.

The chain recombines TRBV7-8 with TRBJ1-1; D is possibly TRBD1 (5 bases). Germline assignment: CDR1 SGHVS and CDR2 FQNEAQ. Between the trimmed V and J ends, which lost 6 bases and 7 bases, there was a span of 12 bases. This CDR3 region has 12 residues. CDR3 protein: CASRAAGFEAFF. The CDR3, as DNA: TGTGCCAGCAGAGCCGCAGGGTTTGAAGCTTTCTTT.

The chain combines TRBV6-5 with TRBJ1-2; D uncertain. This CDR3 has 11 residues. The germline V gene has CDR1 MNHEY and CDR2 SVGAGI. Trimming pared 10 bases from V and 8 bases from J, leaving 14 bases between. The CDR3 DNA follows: TGTGCCACCAGAATCAGTTACGGCTACACCTTC. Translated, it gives CATRISYGYTF.

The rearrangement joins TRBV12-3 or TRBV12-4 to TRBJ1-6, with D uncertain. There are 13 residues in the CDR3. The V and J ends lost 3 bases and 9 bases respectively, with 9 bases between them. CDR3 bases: TGTGCCAGCAGTTTGCAGGTCGGTTCACCCCTCCACTTT. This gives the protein CASSLQVGSPLHF.

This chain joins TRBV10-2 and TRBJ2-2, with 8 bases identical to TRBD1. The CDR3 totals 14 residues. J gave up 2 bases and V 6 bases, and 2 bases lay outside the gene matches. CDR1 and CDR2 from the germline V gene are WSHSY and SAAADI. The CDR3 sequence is CASRQGGNTGELFF. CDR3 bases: TGCGCCAGCAGACAGGGGGGAAACACCGGGGAGCTGTTTTTT.

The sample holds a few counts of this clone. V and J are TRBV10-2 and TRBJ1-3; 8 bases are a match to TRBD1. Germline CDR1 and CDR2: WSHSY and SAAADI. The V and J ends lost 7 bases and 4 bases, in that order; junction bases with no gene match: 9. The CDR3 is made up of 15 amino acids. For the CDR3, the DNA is TGCGCCAGCATGTCGACAGGGGCAACCGGAAACACCATATATTTT. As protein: CASMSTGATGNTIYF.

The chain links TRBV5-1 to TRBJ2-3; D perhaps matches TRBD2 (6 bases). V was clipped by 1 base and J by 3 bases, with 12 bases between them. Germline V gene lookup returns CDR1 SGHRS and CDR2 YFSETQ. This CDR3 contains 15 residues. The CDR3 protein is CASSLFGRGTDTQYF. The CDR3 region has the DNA TGCGCCAGCAGCTTGTTCGGACGGGGGACAGATACGCAGTATTTT.

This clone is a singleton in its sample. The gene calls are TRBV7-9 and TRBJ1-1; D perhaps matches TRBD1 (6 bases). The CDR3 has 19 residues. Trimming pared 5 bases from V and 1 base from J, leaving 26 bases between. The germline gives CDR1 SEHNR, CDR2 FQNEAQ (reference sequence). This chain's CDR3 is CASSTPGAGRGGKNTEAFF. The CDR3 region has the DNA TGTGCCAGCAGCACACCTGGGGCCGGGCGCGGGGGCAAGAACACTGAAGCTTTCTTT.

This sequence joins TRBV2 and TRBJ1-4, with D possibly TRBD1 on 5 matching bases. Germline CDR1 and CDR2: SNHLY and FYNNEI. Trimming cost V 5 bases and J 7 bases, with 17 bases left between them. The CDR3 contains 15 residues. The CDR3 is CASSPTGGFGEKLFF. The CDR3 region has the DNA TGTGCCAGCAGTCCCACCGGGGGGTTCGGTGAAAAACTGTTTTTT. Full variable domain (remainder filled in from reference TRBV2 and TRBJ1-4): EPEVTQTPSHQVTQMGQEVILRCVPISNHLYFYWYRQILGQKVEFLVSFYNNEISEKSEIFDDQFSVERPDGSNFTLKIRSTKLEDSAMYFCASSPTGGFGEKLFFGSGTQLSVL.

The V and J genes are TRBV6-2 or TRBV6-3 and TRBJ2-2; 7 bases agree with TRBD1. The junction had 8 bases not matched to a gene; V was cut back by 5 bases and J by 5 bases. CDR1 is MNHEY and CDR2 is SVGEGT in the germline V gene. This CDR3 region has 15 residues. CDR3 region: CASSDGTEETGELFF. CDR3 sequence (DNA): TGTGCCAGCAGTGACGGGACAGAGGAAACCGGGGAGCTGTTTTTT.

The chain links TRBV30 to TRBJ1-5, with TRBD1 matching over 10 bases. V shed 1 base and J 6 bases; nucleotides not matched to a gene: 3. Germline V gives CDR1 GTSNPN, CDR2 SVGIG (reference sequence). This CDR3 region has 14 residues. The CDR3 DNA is TGTGCCTGGAGTGGCGGACAGGGGGTTCAGCCCCAGCATTTT. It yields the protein CAWSGGQGVQPQHF. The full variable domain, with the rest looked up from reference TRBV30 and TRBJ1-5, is SQTIHQWPATLVQPVGSPLSLECTVEGTSNPNLYWYRQAAGRGLQLLFYSVGIGQISSEVPQNLSASRPQDRQFILSSKKLLLSDSGFYLCAWSGGQGVQPQHFGDGTRLSIL.